Listed below are T cell receptor beta chains from one sample, sequenced in a study of OX40 agonist ivuxolimab in advanced cancers. Sequenced by immunoSEQ multiplex PCR; TCRdb stores in-frame clones only, minus some. The table shows about 70,000 clones, with 88% occurring only once. The material sequenced was CD4+ or CD8+ T cells sorted from blood, taken in a trial of the OX40 agonist ivuxolimab. All receptors derive from an adult with an advanced solid tumor such as melanoma, head and neck, liver or kidney cancer. The CDR3 runs from the conserved cysteine through the conserved F or W. Fields, in order: J gene, clone size, D gene, V gene, CDR3 protein, CDR3 DNA. D genes are given only for firm matches. The listing skips clone size in some rows; elsewhere it reads once, few, many or a size class.

>TRBJ2-2|.|.|TRBV5-1
CASSLEYGGGTGELFF
TGCGCCAGCAGCTTGGAATACGGCGGAGGCACCGGGGAGCTGTTTTTT
>TRBJ2-3|.|.|TRBV7-8
CASSLRPSGADTQYF
TGTGCCAGCAGCTTACGCCCATCCGGGGCAGATACGCAGTATTTT
>TRBJ2-1|.|TRBD2|TRBV19
CASSHGLAGYLSSYNEQFF
TGTGCCAGTAGTCACGGACTAGCGGGATACCTTAGCTCCTACAATGAGCAGTTCTTC
>TRBJ1-5|.|.|TRBV28
CASSLRPAGPSNQPQHF
TGTGCCAGCAGTTTACGTCCGGCAGGGCCGAGCAATCAGCCCCAGCATTTT
>TRBJ1-4|.|TRBD1|TRBV11-1
CASSLRQGGEKLFF
TGTGCCAGCAGCTTACGACAGGGTGGTGAAAAACTGTTTTTT
>TRBJ1-2|few|.|TRBV21-1
CASSKVWNRDYYGYTF
TGTGCCAGCAGCAAAGTCTGGAACAGGGACTACTATGGCTACACCTTC
>TRBJ1-1|.|.|TRBV12-2
CASRLALQGYSGTEAFF
TGTGCAAGTCGCTTAGCGCTCCAGGGTTATAGTGGCACTGAAGCTTTCTTT
>TRBJ2-3|.|.|TRBV6-4
CASSDSFELAGTDTQYF
TGTGCCAGCAGTGACTCGTTTGAGTTAGCGGGCACAGATACGCAGTATTTT
>TRBJ1-2|.|.|TRBV7-2
CASSLDVNYGYTF
TGTGCCAGCAGCTTGGACGTTAACTATGGCTACACCTTC
>TRBJ1-1|.|TRBD1|TRBV11-1
CASSGQGEVEAFF
TGTGCCAGCAGTGGCCAGGGGGAGGTTGAAGCTTTCTTT
>TRBJ2-1|.|.|TRBV15
CATLFRGGGEQFF
TGTGCCACCCTCTTTAGGGGAGGGGGGGAGCAGTTCTTC
>TRBJ1-1|.|.|TRBV14
CASSQVSGNTEAFF
TGTGCCAGCAGCCAAGTCTCCGGGAACACTGAAGCTTTCTTT
>TRBJ2-2|.|.|TRBV7-3
CASSLYAGPNTGELFF
TGTGCCAGCAGCTTATATGCAGGACCGAACACCGGGGAGCTGTTTTTT
>TRBJ2-3|.|.|TRBV5-6
CASSPGPGVDTQYF
TGTGCCAGCAGCCCTGGACCAGGGGTCGATACGCAGTATTTT
>TRBJ1-2|.|.|TRBV5-5
CASSSGYLNYGYTF
TGTGCCAGCAGTTCGGGGTACCTGAACTATGGCTACACCTTC
>TRBJ2-2|.|TRBD2|TRBV5-4
CASRETSVLNTGELFF
TGTGCCAGCAGGGAAACTAGCGTTTTGAACACCGGGGAGCTGTTTTTT
>TRBJ2-3|.|.|TRBV7-2
CASSPQFGGDTQYF
TGTGCCAGCAGCCCGCAGTTTGGGGGAGATACGCAGTATTTT
>TRBJ2-3|once|TRBD1|TRBV28
CASSSVTGGGTDTQYF
TGTGCCAGCAGTTCCGTTACAGGGGGCGGTACAGATACGCAGTATTTT
>TRBJ2-7|.|.|TRBV5-5
CASSPYGTFAGYEQYF
TGTGCCAGCAGCCCGTACGGGACGTTCGCTGGGTACGAGCAGTACTTC
>TRBJ1-2|.|TRBD1|TRBV9
CASSPGGRSNYGYTF
TGTGCCAGCAGCCCAGGGGGCCGATCCAACTATGGCTACACCTTC
>TRBJ1-4|few|.|TRBV9
CASSVGLGQDNEKLFF
TGTGCCAGCAGCGTAGGCTTGGGGCAGGATAATGAAAAACTGTTTTTT
>TRBJ1-2|once|.|TRBV30
CAWMRQRSSAGYTF
TGTGCCTGGATGCGACAGCGGAGCTCGGCTGGCTACACCTTC
>TRBJ2-5|once|TRBD2|TRBV11-2
CASSFLPAGGEETQYF
TGTGCCAGCAGCTTTCTCCCAGCGGGAGGAGAAGAGACCCAGTACTTC
>TRBJ1-5|.|.|TRBV25-1
CASSVHGNQPQHF
TGTGCCAGCAGTGTTCATGGAAATCAGCCCCAGCATTTT
>TRBJ2-5|once|.|TRBV27
CASRGTFKTQYF
TGTGCCAGCAGGGGGACATTCAAGACCCAGTACTTC
>TRBJ2-3|.|.|TRBV9
CASSVQNLEADTQYF
TGTGCCAGCAGCGTCCAGAACCTAGAGGCAGATACGCAGTATTTT
>TRBJ2-7|.|.|TRBV7-2
CASTGGGYEQYF
TGTGCCAGCACAGGGGGGGGCTACGAGCAGTACTTC
>TRBJ2-1|.|TRBD1|TRBV7-3
CASSTRGQANEQFF
TGTGCCAGCAGCACGAGAGGACAGGCCAATGAGCAGTTCTTC
>TRBJ1-1|.|TRBD1|TRBV27
CASSPTGVGEAFF
TGTGCCAGCAGCCCCACAGGGGTAGGTGAAGCTTTCTTT
>TRBJ2-5|.|.|TRBV18
CASSPRGAQETQYF
TGTGCCAGCTCACCCCGGGGGGCCCAAGAGACCCAGTACTTC
>TRBJ2-2|.|TRBD1|TRBV5-1
CASSSGTANTGELFF
TGCGCCAGCAGCTCCGGGACAGCGAACACCGGGGAGCTGTTTTTT
>TRBJ2-5|.|TRBD2|TRBV7-9
CASSLFSTSGKETQYF
TGTGCCAGCAGCTTATTTAGTACTAGCGGGAAAGAGACCCAGTACTTC
>TRBJ1-4|.|.|TRBV5-6
CASSSAGGSENEKLFF
TGTGCCAGCAGCTCCGCGGGGGGGAGTGAGAATGAAAAACTGTTTTTT
>TRBJ1-6|.|.|TRBV19
CASSRGAVYNSPLHF
TGTGCCAGTTCGCGGGGGGCTGTCTATAATTCACCCCTCCACTTT
>TRBJ2-7|once|TRBD1|TRBV5-1
CASSSGQGAREQYF
TGCGCCAGCAGTTCAGGACAGGGGGCTCGGGAGCAGTACTTC